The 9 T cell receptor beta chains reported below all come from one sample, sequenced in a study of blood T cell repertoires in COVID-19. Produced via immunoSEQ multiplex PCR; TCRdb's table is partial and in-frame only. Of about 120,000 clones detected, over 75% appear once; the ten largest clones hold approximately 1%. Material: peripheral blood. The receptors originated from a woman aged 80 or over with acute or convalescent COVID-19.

The CDR3 protein is CASSQVASGGGEQFF. In nucleotides, the CDR3 is TGTGCCAGCAGCCAAGTGGCTAGCGGGGGGGGAGAGCAGTTCTTC. The chain is built from TRBV4-2 and TRBJ2-1, with TRBD2 identical over 12 bases. Germline CDR1 is LGHNA and CDR2 is YNFKEQ. CDR3 length: 15 amino acids. Germline trimming cut 1 base from V and 10 bases from J; bases unmatched to any gene: 5.

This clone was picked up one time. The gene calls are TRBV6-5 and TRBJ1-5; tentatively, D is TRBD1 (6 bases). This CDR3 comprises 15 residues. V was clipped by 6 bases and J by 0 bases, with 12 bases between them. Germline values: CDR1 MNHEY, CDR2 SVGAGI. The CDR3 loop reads CASRTDRASNQPQHF. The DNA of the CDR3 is TGTGCCAGCAGAACGGACAGAGCTAGCAATCAGCCCCAGCATTTT.

This chain's CDR3 is CASSQGAAQETQYF. The CDR3 DNA sequence: TGTGCCAGCAGCCAAGGGGCAGCACAAGAGACCCAGTACTTC. This chain joins TRBV11-2 and TRBJ2-5; the D gene is possibly TRBD1 (5 bases). Germline V gives CDR1 SGHAT, CDR2 FQNNGV. Trimming left V 5 bases short and J 2 bases short, with 12 bases between. This CDR3 contains 14 residues.

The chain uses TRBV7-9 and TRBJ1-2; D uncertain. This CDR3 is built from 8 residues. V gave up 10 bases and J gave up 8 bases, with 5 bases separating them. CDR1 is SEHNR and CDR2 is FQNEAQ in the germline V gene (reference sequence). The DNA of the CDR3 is TGTGCCACACAGGGCTACACCTTC. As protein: CATQGYTF.

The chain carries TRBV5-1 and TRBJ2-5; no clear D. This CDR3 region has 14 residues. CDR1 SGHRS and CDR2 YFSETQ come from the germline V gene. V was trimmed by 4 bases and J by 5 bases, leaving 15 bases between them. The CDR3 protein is CASSQTLSGETQYF. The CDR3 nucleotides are TGCGCCAGCAGCCAGACTCTTTCTGGCGAGACCCAGTACTTC.

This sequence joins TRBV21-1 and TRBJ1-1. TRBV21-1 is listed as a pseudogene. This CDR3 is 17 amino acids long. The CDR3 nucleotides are TGTGCCAGCAGCAAAGTAGTATCGGGCAGGGGAGGGACTGAAGCTTTCTTT. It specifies CASSKVVSGRGGTEAFF.

CDR3 in amino acids: CASSLSGEQYF. The CDR3 bases are TGTGCCAGCAGCTTGTCGGGAGAGCAGTACTTC. This chain links TRBV5-6 with TRBJ2-7; tentatively, D is TRBD2 (5 bases). V was cut by 1 base and J by 7 bases, with 6 bases left in between. Germline assignment: CDR1 SGHDT and CDR2 YYEEEE. The CDR3 spans 11 residues. The whole variable domain, filled in from reference TRBV5-6 and TRBJ2-7, reads DAGVTQSPTHLIKTRGQQVTLRCSPKSGHDTVSWYQQALGQGPQFIFQYYEEEERQRGNFPDRFSGHQFPNYSSELNVNALLLGDSALYLCASSLSGEQYFGPGTRLTVT.

In nucleotides, the CDR3 is TGCGCCAGCAGCTTGGATCCGGGGGGCGGTGAAGCTTTCTTT. It codes for CASSLDPGGGEAFF. The V gene is TRBV5-1, the J gene TRBJ1-1, with a tentative D call TRBD1 (6 bases). V was trimmed by 0 bases and J by 7 bases, leaving 13 bases between them. The germline gives CDR1 SGHRS, CDR2 YFSETQ. The CDR3 loop spans 14 amino acids.

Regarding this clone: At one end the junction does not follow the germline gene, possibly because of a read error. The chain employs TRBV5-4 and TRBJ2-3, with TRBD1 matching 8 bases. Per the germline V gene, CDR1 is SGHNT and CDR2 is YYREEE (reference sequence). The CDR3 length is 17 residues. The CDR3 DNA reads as TGTGCCAGCAGTTTGGACAGGGCGGGCGTAGGCACAGATACGCAGTATTTT. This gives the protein CASSLDRAGVGTDTQYF.